Following are 6 T cell receptor beta chains from one sample sequenced in a study of shared clonotypes between healthy human individuals (dated by TCRdb to the early 2020s). CD8 naive samples were obtained by positive selection for CCR7 among CD45RO-negative cells, yielding a CD45RA+CCR7+ population from which TemRA cells were excluded. The receptor library was made with the immunoSEQ multiplex PCR assay. Drawn from immuneACCESS, this table holds only the in-frame rearrangements with V and J called that TCRdb kept. Clones are partly lost; checked studies trace under half to an unresolved V gene and leave the rest unexplained. The sample table holds 1.5 million to 2.5 million clones, of which about 95% were seen once. The ten largest clones take up 1.2% of the sample. Material for sequencing was naive CD8+ T cells sorted from blood. Sample cell subset or site, as interpreted from the label and publication: CD45RA+CCR7+. The source is a man between 18 and 29 years old in good health.

The V call is TRBV6-5, the J call TRBJ2-7, with 10 bases that match TRBD2. V lost 6 bases and J lost 1; bases outside the gene matches: 6. Germline V gives CDR1 MNHEY, CDR2 SVGAGI. The CDR3 loop spans 15 amino acids. The CDR3, as DNA: TGTGCCAGCAGGGAACTAGCGGGGCCTTCCTACGAGCAGTACTTC. This gives the protein CASRELAGPSYEQYF.

The V gene is TRBV4-2, the J gene TRBJ2-7, with D hard to call. Germline V CDR1 and CDR2: LGHNA, YNFKEQ. The germline V and J ends were trimmed by 1 base and 6 bases, with 10 bases remaining between them. The CDR3 consists of 13 residues. CDR3 in amino acids: CASSQAGLPEQYF. DNA of the CDR3: TGTGCCAGCAGCCAAGCTGGTCTACCCGAGCAGTACTTC.

A single count supports this clone. The chain joins TRBV2 to TRBJ2-7, with D perhaps matching TRBD1 or TRBD2 (5 bases each). Trimming took 3 bases from V and 1 from J, leaving 13 bases between them. This CDR3 spans 15 amino acids. CDR1 and CDR2 from the germline V gene are SNHLY and FYNNEI. The CDR3 bases are TGTGCCAGCAGTGACCCCGGGACCGTTTCCTACGAGCAGTACTTC. As protein: CASSDPGTVSYEQYF.

This sequence joins TRBV7-9 and TRBJ2-7, with D uncertain. This CDR3 has 12 residues. The germline CDR1 and CDR2 sequences are SEHNR and FQNEAQ (reference sequence). V was shortened by 8 bases and J by 2 bases, with 10 bases between the two germline ends. CDR3 sequence reads: CASVSLTYEQYF. DNA for the CDR3: TGTGCCAGCGTATCTCTTACCTACGAGCAGTACTTC.

As DNA, the CDR3 is TGTGCCAGCAGCGGGACTAGTAGCACAGATACGCAGTATTTT. It specifies CASSGTSSTDTQYF. The chain couples TRBV6-5 to TRBJ2-3; 8 positions agree with TRBD2. The V segment lost 6 bases and the J segment 0 bases; nucleotides outside the gene matches: 2. Germline V gene lookup returns CDR1 MNHEY and CDR2 SVGAGI. This CDR3 spans 14 amino acids.

V gene TRBV27 combines with J gene TRBJ2-7, with 9 nucleotides matching TRBD1. The CDR3 is 15 amino acids. J gave up 6 bases and V 4 bases, and 10 bases lay outside the gene matches. In germline, CDR1 is MNHEY, CDR2 SMNVEV (reference sequence). The CDR3, as DNA: TGTGCCAGCAGTTCGGTCGGGACAGGGAGCCGCGAGCAGTACTTC. It translates to CASSSVGTGSREQYF.